The T cell receptor (beta chain) described here comes from a study of T cells after yellow fever vaccination. Study outcomes and limitations: After the booster, 96% of CD4 and approximately 87% of CD8 primary-response clones were re-detected.

TCRdb reprocessed the 5' RACE reads with MiXCR, giving one entry per CDR3 protein. This table has some 300,000 distinct CDR3 sequences, around 9.3% appearing once. Trimming stripped 3 bases from V and 1 base from J, with 8 bases between. The length of the CDR3 is 14 residues. Germline V gene data show CDR1 as MNHNS and CDR2 as SASEGT. Comments on this clonotype: The antigen is not known.

The chain carries TRBV6-1 and TRBJ2-3, with no clear D. The source was CD4+ T cells sorted from PBMCs, collected 5 days after the yellow fever booster vaccination. This receptor was obtained from a man between 18 and 35 years old who received the YFV17D yellow fever vaccine. CDR3 nucleotide sequence: TGTGCCAGCAGTGATGGGTATGGCACAGATACGCAGTATTTT. Residues: CASSDGYGTDTQYF.